Listed here are 2 T cell receptor beta chains from one sample, sequenced in a study of vaccination effects on CD4 cells after COVID-19. The method was immunoSEQ multiplex PCR; TCRdb's version includes in-frame clones alone and lacks a portion of them. Altogether about 24,000 clones are present, about 73% being singletons, with the ten largest covering approximately 7.8%. These receptors' antigens are unknown. Sequencing in the ViraFEST assay came after antigen-specific CD4+ T cells had been expanded with viral peptide pools, which were used to stimulate PBMC. CD4+ T cell isolation took place after 10 days of culture. All study participants received two doses of BNT162b2 or mRNA-1273 vaccine. Here the sequenced sample was CD4+ T cells from PBMCs cultured with SARS-CoV-2 spike peptides, taken after COVID-19 vaccination. The receptor set was obtained from a human donor who received a COVID-19 vaccine.

The rearrangement uses TRBV7-2 and TRBJ2-1, with 15 nucleotides matching TRBD2. The V gene's germline CDR1 is SGHTA and CDR2 FQGNSA. Unmatched junction bases numbered 8, after V lost 5 bases and J lost 0 bases. CDR3 length equals 19 residues. This chain's CDR3 is CASSPRGLAGGPSYNEQFF. For the CDR3, the DNA is TGTGCCAGCAGCCCTAGGGGACTAGCGGGGGGCCCCTCCTACAATGAGCAGTTCTTC.

CDR3 region: CASSQVEVSSNTGELFF. CDR3 DNA sequence: TGTGCCAGCAGCCAAGTGGAGGTCAGTTCGAACACCGGGGAGCTGTTTTTT. V usage is TRBV3-1 (or the pseudogene TRBV3-2) and J usage is TRBJ2-2, with D perhaps TRBD2 (5 bases). The CDR3 sequence is 17 residues long. Germline CDR1 and CDR2: LGHDT and YNNKEL (reference sequence). The V gene lost 1 base and the J gene lost 0 bases, with 12 bases spanning the gap.